The TCR beta chain described here comes from a study of blood T cell repertoires in COVID-19. For the study at large: Material from acute and convalescent COVID-19 was sourced from the United States, Italy and Spain.

Sequencing was performed with immunoSEQ multiplex PCR; in TCRdb, only in-frame clones are kept and a portion is missing. In the table there are 380,000 or so clones, around 87% of which are singletons. The CDR3 is 16 amino acids. CDR1 and CDR2 from the germline V gene are LGHNA and YNFKEQ. V was cut by 1 base and J by 3 bases, with 16 bases left in between. Residents of about two dozen US areas, aged about 18 to 95 years, made up the participants. Resolution of symptoms, clearance, or two negative PCRs was present in recovered Cohort 3 donors. The sample consisted of PBMCs or T cells enriched from blood (not recorded which). The chain links TRBV4-2 to TRBJ2-7, with D possibly TRBD1 on 5 matching bases. The TCR sequence derives from a man younger than 45 who had recovered from COVID-19. The CDR3 DNA is TGTGCCAGCAGCCAAGTTGACAGAGAGATGGGCTACGAGCAGTACTTC. Encoded protein: CASSQVDREMGYEQYF.